The 3 T cell receptor beta chains given below trace back to one sample, sequenced in a study of identical twins. Each CDR3 protein gets one entry after TCRdb re-called the 5' RACE reads with MiXCR. The sample contains under 1 million distinct CDR3 sequences, roughly an eighth of which appear only once. This sample also belongs to another study, concerning yellow fever vaccine responses in identical twins.

Sequenced input: PBMCs. The receptors stem from a young woman in good health.

The V gene is TRBV5-1, the J gene TRBJ2-1; 7 positions agree with TRBD1. Germline CDR1 reads SGHRS; CDR2 reads YFSETQ. The CDR3 covers 15 residues. V dropped 4 bases and J dropped 8; count of bases not matched to a gene: 12. Here the CDR3 DNA reads TGCGCCAGCAGCGTGACAGGGCCTACTTTCGATGAGCAGTTCTTC. Translation gives CASSVTGPTFDEQFF.

The chain links TRBV6-5 to TRBJ2-7, with a possible D match to TRBD2 (5 bases). CDR3 length equals 14 residues. Trimming took 2 bases from V and 7 from J, leaving 15 bases between them. The V gene's germline CDR1 is MNHEY and CDR2 SVGAGI. CDR3 in DNA: TGTGCCAGCAGTTACGGCGGACTGGGAAGAGAGCAGTACTTC. Translated: CASSYGGLGREQYF.

The sample holds many counts of this clonotype. This chain joins TRBV7-2 and TRBJ2-3, with TRBD2 matching over 8 bases. CDR1 SGHTA and CDR2 FQGNSA come from the germline V gene. The J segment lost 0 bases and the V segment lost 1 base, leaving 3 bases of the junction unmatched. The CDR3 is 16 amino acids. The CDR3 here is CASSLVSGASTDTQYF. The CDR3 nucleotides read TGTGCCAGCAGCTTAGTTAGCGGGGCTAGCACAGATACGCAGTATTTT. Looking up the rest from reference TRBV7-2 and TRBJ2-3 gives the full variable domain: GAGVSQSPSNKVTEKGKDVELRCDPISGHTALYWYRQSLGQGLEFLIYFQGNSAPDKSGLPSDRFSAERTGGSVSTLTIQRTQQEDSAVYLCASSLVSGASTDTQYFGPGTRLTVL.